These 19 T cell receptor beta chains share one sample of origin, sequenced in a study of T cells in Graves' hyperthyroidism and ophthalmopathy. RNA transcripts yielded amplified TCR beta CDR3 regions. The TCR CDR3 was amplified in a first-round RT-PCR using the HTBI primer set. TCRdb ran MiXCR on the multiplex PCR reads and lists one entry per CDR3 protein. This sample has around 35,000 distinct CDR3 sequences, with 52% found just once. Material for sequencing was blood. The receptors were gathered from a middle-aged woman with Graves' ophthalmopathy.

Note on this clonotype: The final CDR3 position lacks the conserved phenylalanine or tryptophan, pointing to a likely read error. This sequence joins TRBV29-1 and TRBJ1-1; D unclear. This CDR3 has 13 residues. Germline CDR1 and CDR2: SQVTM and ANQGSEA. CDR3 in amino acids: CIVERGMNSEAFL. DNA for the CDR3: TGCATCGTTGAGCGAGGGATGAACTCTGAAGCTTTCTTA.

Details on this clonotype: The conserved closing phenylalanine or tryptophan is absent in this CDR3, likely reflecting a read error. This chain connects TRBV5-1 to TRBJ2-2; 8 bases align to TRBD2. The length of the CDR3 is 16 residues. The germline V gene has CDR1 SGHRS and CDR2 YFSETQ. The V and J ends lost 0 bases and 8 bases, in that order; junction bases with no gene match: 9. CDR3 DNA sequence: TGCGCCAGCAGCTTGGCCGGGGGGGGAGGGTCGGGGGAGCTGTTTTCT. Its translation is CASSLAGGGGSGELFS.

This clonotype came up many times. A much larger clone is a single base away; this may be a read error. The chain joins TRBV7-3 to TRBJ2-2; D perhaps matches TRBD1 (5 bases). The CDR3 is 14 residues long. Germline assignment: CDR1 SGHTA and CDR2 FQGTGA. Trimming removed 4 bases from V and 9 bases from J, with 15 bases in between. CDR3 in DNA: TGTGCCAGCAGCTCCATTGGTGGGGCGAGGGAGCTGTTTTTT. It is translated as CASSSIGGARELFF.

The genes are TRBV7-9 and TRBJ2-5; 9 bases align to TRBD1. Unmatched junction bases numbered 8, after V lost 5 bases and J lost 7 bases. Germline lookup yields CDR1 SEHNR and CDR2 FQNEAQ (reference sequence). The CDR3 runs to 14 residues. CDR3 loop: CASSTGTGWMTQYF. For the CDR3, the DNA is TGTGCCAGCAGCACCGGGACAGGGTGGATGACCCAGTACTTC.

The CDR3 region is CASSASGTVIANTEAFF. The CDR3 coding sequence is TGTGCCAGCAGTGCATCGGGGACGGTAATCGCGAACACTGAAGCTTTCTTT. J is TRBJ1-1 and V is TRBV2; D possibly corresponds to TRBD1 (5 bases). With 4 bases removed from V and 1 base from J, the gap between germline ends came to 19 bases. CDR1 SNHLY and CDR2 FYNNEI come from the germline V gene. The CDR3 loop spans 17 amino acids. Variable domain in full (rest from reference TRBV2 and TRBJ1-1): EPEVTQTPSHQVTQMGQEVILRCVPISNHLYFYWYRQILGQKVEFLVSFYNNEISEKSEIFDDQFSVERPDGSNFTLKIRSTKLEDSAMYFCASSASGTVIANTEAFFGQGTRLTVV.

V usage is TRBV15 and J usage is TRBJ2-7, with 7 bases that match TRBD1. J lost 4 bases, V lost 5 bases, and 8 bases had no gene match. Germline V gives CDR1 LNHNV, CDR2 YYDKDF (reference sequence). The CDR3 length is 14 residues. CDR3 residues: CATSSRDRTYEQYF. CDR3 DNA sequence: TGTGCCACCAGCTCCCGGGACAGAACTTACGAGCAGTACTTC.

The genes are TRBV9 and TRBJ2-7; D is perhaps TRBD1 (6 bases). V was clipped by 7 bases and J by 0 bases, with 11 bases between them. Germline V gives CDR1 SGDLS, CDR2 YYNGEE. There are 13 residues in the CDR3. The CDR3 DNA sequence: TGTGCCAGCGCCCGGGACACCTCCTACGAGCAGTACTTC. As protein: CASARDTSYEQYF.

The sample holds many counts of this clonotype. The chain carries TRBV27 and TRBJ2-3; D is unclear. The CDR3 consists of 16 residues. Between the trimmed V and J ends, which lost 4 bases and 0 bases, there was a span of 14 bases. Germline V gene lookup returns CDR1 MNHEY and CDR2 SMNVEV (reference sequence). CDR3 sequence: CASSWSGGRSTDTQYF. CDR3 coding DNA: TGTGCCAGCAGTTGGTCAGGCGGAAGGAGCACAGATACGCAGTATTTT.

This chain links TRBV7-9 with TRBJ1-3, with 7 bases lining up with TRBD1. The ends lost 2 bases at V and 4 bases at J; junction bases unmatched: 5. CDR3 size: 15 residues. Germline V gives CDR1 SEHNR, CDR2 FQNEAQ (reference sequence). CDR3 sequence: CASSLKRDRGNTIYF. CDR3 sequence (DNA): TGTGCCAGCAGCTTAAAGAGGGACAGAGGAAACACCATATATTTT.

The chain uses TRBV20-1 and TRBJ2-5; tentative D call: TRBD2 (6 bases). The CDR3 loop spans 14 amino acids. Germline CDR1 reads DFQATT; CDR2 reads SNEGSKA (reference sequence). The germline V and J ends were trimmed by 1 base and 4 bases, with 13 bases remaining between them. CDR3 sequence: CSARGRTTGETQYF. In DNA form, the CDR3 reads TGCAGTGCTAGAGGGCGGACTACGGGAGAGACCCAGTACTTC.

The chain joins TRBV11-2 to TRBJ2-7; 11 bases fit TRBD2. The CDR3 spans 15 residues. Unmatched junction bases numbered 4, after V lost 6 bases and J lost 0 bases. The germline gives CDR1 SGHAT, CDR2 FQNNGV. In DNA, the CDR3 is TGTGCCAGCAGTCTAGCGGGGGGCAACTCCTACGAGCAGTACTTC. Encoded protein: CASSLAGGNSYEQYF.

This clonotype appeared many times. The chain recombines TRBV20-1 with TRBJ2-1; the match to TRBD2 covers 9 bases. V trimming: 8 bases; J trimming: 7 bases; junction bases outside the gene matches: 12. The CDR3 runs 14 residues. Germline CDR1 and CDR2: DFQATT and SNEGSKA (reference sequence). CDR3 sequence (DNA): TGCAGTATTCTTAGCGGGGGTAGTTGGAATGAGCAGTTCTTC. Its translation is CSILSGGSWNEQFF.

This clonotype has a count of ten or more. The rearrangement links TRBV12-3 or TRBV12-4 to TRBJ1-2, with 8 bases that match TRBD1. The CDR3 has 15 residues. With V trimmed by 5 bases and J by 6 bases, 11 bases remained unmatched. The CDR3 spells CASSTEKDRVNGYTF. CDR3 nucleotide sequence: TGTGCCAGCAGTACGGAAAAGGACAGGGTCAATGGCTACACCTTC.

This clonotype appeared many times. This sequence joins TRBV5-4 and TRBJ2-3, with 9 nucleotides matching TRBD2. The CDR3 is 15 amino acids. The V gene end was trimmed by 3 bases and the J gene end by 0 bases; junction bases not matched to a gene: 2. CDR1 is SGHNT, CDR2 YYREEE, per germline (reference sequence). The CDR3 loop reads CASSSSGDSTDTQYF. The CDR3 DNA sequence: TGTGCCAGCAGCTCTAGCGGGGATAGCACAGATACGCAGTATTTT.

Note on this clonotype: A much larger clone differs by one base, so this may be a read error. The rearrangement links TRBV7-3 to TRBJ1-1; weak D call: TRBD1 (6 bases). Germline values: CDR1 SGHTA, CDR2 FQGTGA. The CDR3 length is 13 residues. CDR3 in DNA: TGTACCAGCAGCACAGGGCCCGGGGTGGAAACTTTCTTT. Translating it yields CTSSTGPGVETFF.

This clonotype was counted only a few times. The chain combines TRBV29-1 with TRBJ1-2; D gene uncertain. The CDR3 runs 14 residues. CDR1 and CDR2 from the germline V gene are SQVTM and ANQGSEA. Trimming cost V 3 bases and J 5 bases, with 16 bases left between them. This chain's CDR3 is CSVDSDGPSYGYTF. As DNA, the CDR3 is TGCAGCGTTGATTCGGACGGACCATCTTATGGCTACACCTTC.

This clonotype was counted ten times or more. J is TRBJ2-5 and V is TRBV5-5; TRBD2 aligns across 13 bases. Losses at the gene ends were 4 bases for V and 1 base for J; bases not matched to a gene: 4. The CDR3 consists of 16 residues. Germline CDR1 and CDR2: SGHKS and YYEKEE (reference sequence). The CDR3 DNA reads as TGTGCCAGCAGCCCCCGACTAGCGGGGGGCCAAGAGACCCAGTACTTC. This gives the protein CASSPRLAGGQETQYF.

This clonotype came up many times. V usage is TRBV7-9 and J usage is TRBJ2-7, with 8 nucleotides matching TRBD1. Germline values: CDR1 SEHNR, CDR2 FQNEAQ (reference sequence). The CDR3 is 13 residues long. V dropped 8 bases and J dropped 5; count of bases not matched to a gene: 8. CDR3 nucleotides: TGTGCCAGCTCCGACAGGGGTCCGAACGAGCAGTACTTC. It translates to CASSDRGPNEQYF.

On this clonotype itself: No conserved phenylalanine or tryptophan ends this CDR3, so it is likely a read error. V usage is TRBV9 and J usage is TRBJ2-1; 10 bases map to TRBD2. The CDR3 extends over 19 amino acids. Germline values: CDR1 SGDLS, CDR2 YYNGEE. Losses at the gene ends were 4 bases for V and 8 bases for J; bases not matched to a gene: 21. The CDR3 loop is CASSIGSGAGGFAVDEQFS. CDR3 DNA sequence: TGTGCCAGCAGCATAGGGAGTGGAGCGGGGGGGTTCGCGGTTGATGAGCAGTTCTCC.